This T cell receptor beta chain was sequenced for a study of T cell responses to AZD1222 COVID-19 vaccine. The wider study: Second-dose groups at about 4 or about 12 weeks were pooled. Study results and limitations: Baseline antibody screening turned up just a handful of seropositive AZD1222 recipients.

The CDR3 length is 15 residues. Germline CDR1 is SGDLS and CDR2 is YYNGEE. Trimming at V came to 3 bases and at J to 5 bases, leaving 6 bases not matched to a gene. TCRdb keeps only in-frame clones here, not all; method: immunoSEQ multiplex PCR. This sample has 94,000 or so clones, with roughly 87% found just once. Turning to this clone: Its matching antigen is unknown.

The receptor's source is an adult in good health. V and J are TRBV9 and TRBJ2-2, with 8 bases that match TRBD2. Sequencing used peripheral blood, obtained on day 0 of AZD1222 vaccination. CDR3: CASSGGGLGTGELFF. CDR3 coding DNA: TGTGCCAGCAGCGGCGGGGGGCTAGGGACCGGGGAGCTGTTTTTT.